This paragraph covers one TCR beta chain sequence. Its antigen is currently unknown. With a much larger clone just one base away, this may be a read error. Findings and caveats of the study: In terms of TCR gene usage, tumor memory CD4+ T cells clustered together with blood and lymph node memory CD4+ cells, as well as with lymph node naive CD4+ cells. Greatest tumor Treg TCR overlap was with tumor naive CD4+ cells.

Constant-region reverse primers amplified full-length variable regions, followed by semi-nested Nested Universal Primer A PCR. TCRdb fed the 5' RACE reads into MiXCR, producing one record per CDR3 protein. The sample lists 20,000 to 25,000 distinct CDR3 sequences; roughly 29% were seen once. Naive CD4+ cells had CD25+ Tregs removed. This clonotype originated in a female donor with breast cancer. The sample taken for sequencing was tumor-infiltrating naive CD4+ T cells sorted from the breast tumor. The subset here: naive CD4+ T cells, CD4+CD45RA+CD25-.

CDR3 residues: CASSDSPGYGYAF. For the CDR3, the DNA is TGTGCCAGCAGTGACTCCCCGGGGTACGGCTACGCCTTC. The rearrangement links TRBV6-4 to TRBJ1-2; D is unresolved. This CDR3 comprises 13 residues. Germline lookup yields CDR1 MRHNA and CDR2 SNTAGT.